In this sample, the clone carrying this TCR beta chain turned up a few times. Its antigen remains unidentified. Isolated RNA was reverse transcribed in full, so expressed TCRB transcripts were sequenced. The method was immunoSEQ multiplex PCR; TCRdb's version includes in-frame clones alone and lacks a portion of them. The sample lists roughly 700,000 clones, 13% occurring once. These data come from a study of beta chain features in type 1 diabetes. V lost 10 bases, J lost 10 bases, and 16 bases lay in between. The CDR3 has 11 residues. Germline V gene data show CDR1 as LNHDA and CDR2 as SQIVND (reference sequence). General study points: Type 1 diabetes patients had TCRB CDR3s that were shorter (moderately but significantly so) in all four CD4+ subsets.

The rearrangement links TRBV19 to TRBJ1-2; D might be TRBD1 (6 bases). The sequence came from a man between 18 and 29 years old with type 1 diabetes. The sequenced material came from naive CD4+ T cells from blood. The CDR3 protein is CATQRGVLYTF. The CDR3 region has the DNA TGTGCCACCCAGAGGGGGGTCCTCTACACCTTC.